Here is one T cell receptor beta chain with its context. The sample originates from a study of cytomegalovirus exposure and HLA in healthy donors. PCR employed 60 Vbeta and 13 Jbeta primers. Generated by immunoSEQ multiplex PCR, the TCRdb table keeps only in-frame clones and is missing some. This table has 99,000 or so clones, roughly 15% appearing once. CDR1 and CDR2 from the germline V gene are LGHNA and YNFKEQ. The CDR3 is 15 residues long. Trimming pared 0 bases from V and 4 bases from J, leaving 13 bases between. This chain uses TRBV4-2 with TRBJ2-7; D perhaps matches TRBD1 (5 bases). This sequence originates from a female donor in good health and CMV-seronegative. Specimen: PBMCs. The CDR3 DNA reads as TGTGCCAGCAGCCAAGATTTAGGGGCCCCTTACGAGCAGTACTTC. Protein sequence: CASSQDLGAPYEQYF.